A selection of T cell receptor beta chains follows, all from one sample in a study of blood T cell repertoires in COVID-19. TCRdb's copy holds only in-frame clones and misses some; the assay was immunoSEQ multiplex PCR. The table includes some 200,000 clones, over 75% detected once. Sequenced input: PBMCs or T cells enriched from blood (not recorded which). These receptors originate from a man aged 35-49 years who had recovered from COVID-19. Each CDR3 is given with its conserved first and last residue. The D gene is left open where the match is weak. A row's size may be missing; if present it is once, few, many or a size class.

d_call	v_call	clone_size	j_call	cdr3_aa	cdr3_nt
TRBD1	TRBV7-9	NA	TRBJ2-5	CASSFSTRTGLGETQYF	TGTGCCAGCAGCTTCTCAACTCGGACAGGGCTAGGGGAGACCCAGTACTTC
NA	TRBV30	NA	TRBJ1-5	CAGALDSNQPQHF	TGTGCCGGAGCCTTGGATAGCAATCAGCCCCAGCATTTT
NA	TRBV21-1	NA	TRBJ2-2	CASSYRGGYRELFF	TGTGCCAGCAGCTACAGGGGGGGGTACCGGGAGCTGTTTTTT
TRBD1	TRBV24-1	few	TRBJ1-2	CATSDWTGVYGYTF	TGTGCCACCAGTGATTGGACAGGGGTCTATGGCTACACCTTC
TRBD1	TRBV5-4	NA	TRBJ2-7	CASSPGQGVGKHEQYF	TGTGCCAGCAGCCCGGGACAGGGGGTCGGGAAGCACGAGCAGTACTTC
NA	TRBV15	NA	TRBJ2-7	CATSRDRTLSNEQYF	TGTGCCACCAGCAGAGATAGAACCCTTTCGAACGAGCAGTACTTC
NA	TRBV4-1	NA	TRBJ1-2	CASSQGEGGGYGYTF	TGCGCCAGCAGCCAAGGGGAGGGCGGCGGCTATGGCTACACCTTC
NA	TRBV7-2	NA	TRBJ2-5	CASSFRTRPPEGTQYF	TGTGCCAGCAGCTTCAGAACCCGACCTCCCGAGGGGACCCAGTACTTC
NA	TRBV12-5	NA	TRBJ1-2	CASGVTQDRLYGYTF	TGTGCTAGTGGGGTCACACAGGACCGACTCTATGGCTACACCTTC
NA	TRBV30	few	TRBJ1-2	CAWSAPPGAGYGYTF	TGTGCCTGGAGCGCACCCCCAGGGGCGGGCTATGGCTACACCTTC
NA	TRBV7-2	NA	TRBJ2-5	CASSVWGPQETQYF	TGTGCCAGCAGCGTGTGGGGCCCGCAAGAGACCCAGTACTTC
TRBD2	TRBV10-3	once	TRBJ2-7	CAIRPQSGGEQYF	TGTGCCATCCGACCCCAATCGGGGGGGGAGCAGTACTTC
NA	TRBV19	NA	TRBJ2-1	CASTPLELACYNEQFF	TGTGCCAGTACCCCTTTAGAGCTTGCTTGTTACAATGAGCAGTTCTTC
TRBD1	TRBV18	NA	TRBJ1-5	CASSPRDRTYQPQHF	TGTGCCAGCTCACCAAGGGACAGGACCTATCAGCCCCAGCATTTT
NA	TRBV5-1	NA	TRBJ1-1	CASSLGQKNTEAFF	TGCGCCAGCAGCCTAGGACAGAAGAACACTGAAGCTTTCTTT
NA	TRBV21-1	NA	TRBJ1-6	CASSTTTSSSYNSPLHF	TGTGCCAGCAGCACTACCACCTCGAGCTCCTATAATTCACCCCTCCACTTT
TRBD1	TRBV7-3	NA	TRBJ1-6	CASSRDRATSPLHF	TGTGCCAGCAGCCGCGACAGGGCTACTTCACCCCTCCACTTT
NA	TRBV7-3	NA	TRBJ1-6	CASSVQGGNNSPLHF	TGTGCCAGCAGCGTTCAAGGGGGTAATAATTCACCCCTCCACTTT
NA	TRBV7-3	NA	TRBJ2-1	CASSLSRDNNEQFF	TGTGCCAGCAGCTTATCCCGGGATAACAATGAGCAGTTCTTC
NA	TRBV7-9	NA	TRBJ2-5	CASQGSGETQYF	TGTGCCAGTCAGGGGAGTGGGGAGACCCAGTACTTC
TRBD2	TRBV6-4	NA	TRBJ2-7	CASSDGLAGAYEQYF	TGTGCCAGCAGTGACGGGCTAGCGGGAGCCTACGAGCAGTACTTC
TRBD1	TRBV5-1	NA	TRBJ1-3	CASSLGQGALGNTIYF	TGCGCCAGCAGCTTGGGACAGGGGGCGCTTGGAAACACCATATATTTT
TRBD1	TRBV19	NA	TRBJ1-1	CASTAGGNTEAFF	TGTGCCAGTACGGCAGGGGGGAACACTGAAGCTTTCTTT
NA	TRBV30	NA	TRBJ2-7	CAWSVPRTATYEQYF	TGTGCCTGGAGTGTACCCCGGACAGCAACCTACGAGCAGTACTTC
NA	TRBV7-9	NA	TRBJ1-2	CASSSRAGASF	TGTGCCAGCAGCTCTCGGGCAGGGGCTTCCTTC
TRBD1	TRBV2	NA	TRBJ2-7	CASSGKRVGGDRVHEQYF	TGTGCCAGCAGTGGAAAAAGGGTCGGCGGGGACAGGGTCCACGAGCAGTACTTC
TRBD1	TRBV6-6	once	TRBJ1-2	CASRDREGDGYTF	TGTGCCAGCAGGGACAGGGAAGGGGATGGCTACACCTTC
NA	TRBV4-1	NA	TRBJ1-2	CASRAGLGSGYGYTF	TGCGCCAGCAGGGCGGGCCTAGGATCGGGCTATGGCTACACCTTC
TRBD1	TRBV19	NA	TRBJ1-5	CASAAGTGRSNQPQHF	TGTGCCAGTGCCGCCGGGACAGGGAGAAGCAATCAGCCCCAGCATTTT
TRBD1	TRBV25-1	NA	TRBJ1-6	CASSEYGTENSPLHF	TGTGCCAGCAGTGAATATGGGACAGAAAATTCACCCCTCCACTTT
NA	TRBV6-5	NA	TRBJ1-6	CASSYSGQGNSPLHF	TGTGCCAGCAGTTACTCGGGGCAGGGCAATTCACCCCTCCACTTT
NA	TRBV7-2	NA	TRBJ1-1	CASSLGPRGGRTEAFF	TGTGCCAGCAGCTTAGGGCCCCGGGGTGGGAGGACTGAAGCTTTCTTT
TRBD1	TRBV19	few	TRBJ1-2	CASSQGQVIYGYTF	TGTGCCAGTAGCCAAGGACAGGTAATCTATGGCTACACCTTC
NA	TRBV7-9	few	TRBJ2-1	CASSLSLGWGEQFF	TGTGCCAGCAGCTTATCACTAGGGTGGGGTGAGCAGTTCTTC
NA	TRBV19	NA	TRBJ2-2	CASSTQGRAGELFF	TGTGCCAGTAGTACACAGGGTAGGGCCGGGGAGCTGTTTTTT
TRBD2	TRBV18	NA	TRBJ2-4	CASSPGEGGAKNIQYF	TGTGCCAGCTCACCTGGGGAGGGAGGCGCCAAAAACATTCAGTACTTC
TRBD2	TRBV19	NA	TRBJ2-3	CASRTSTLGTDTQYF	TGTGCCTCCAGGACTAGCACACTCGGCACAGATACGCAGTATTTT
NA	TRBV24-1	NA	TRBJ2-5	CATSDRQETQYF	TGTGCCACCAGTGACCGGCAAGAGACCCAGTACTTC
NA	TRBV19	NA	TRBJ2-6	CASSIKKTVISGANVLTF	TGTGCCAGTAGTATAAAAAAGACAGTGATCTCTGGGGCCAACGTCCTGACTTTC
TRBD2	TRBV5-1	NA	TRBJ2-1	CASSWWLAGNNEQFF	TGCGCCAGCAGCTGGTGGCTAGCGGGTAACAATGAGCAGTTCTTC
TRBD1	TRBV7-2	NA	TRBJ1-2	CASSASGTGKYGYTF	TGTGCCAGCAGCGCCTCCGGGACAGGGAAGTATGGCTACACCTTC
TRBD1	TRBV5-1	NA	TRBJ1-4	CASSLGQGLGNEKLFF	TGCGCCAGCAGCTTGGGACAGGGGCTCGGGAATGAAAAACTGTTTTTT
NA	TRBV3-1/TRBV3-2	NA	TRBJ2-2	CASTRGAANTGELFF	TGTGCCAGCACCAGGGGGGCAGCGAACACCGGGGAGCTGTTTTTT
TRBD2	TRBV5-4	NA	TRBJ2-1	CASTGTSGSPYNEQFF	TGTGCCAGCACCGGGACTAGCGGGAGTCCTTACAATGAGCAGTTCTTC
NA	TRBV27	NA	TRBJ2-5	CASSLGAKRTQYF	TGTGCCAGCAGCTTAGGGGCAAAAAGGACCCAGTACTTC
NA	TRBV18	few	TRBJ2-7	CASSPLAVGEQYF	TGTGCCAGCTCACCACTTGCGGTTGGGGAGCAGTACTTC
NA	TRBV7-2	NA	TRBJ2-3	CASSLKSADTQYF	TGTGCCAGCAGCTTAAAGTCAGCAGATACGCAGTATTTT
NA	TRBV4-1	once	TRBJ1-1	CASSQGDISGWTEAFF	TGCGCCAGCAGCCAGGGGGACATTTCCGGGTGGACTGAAGCTTTCTTT
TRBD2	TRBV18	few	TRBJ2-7	CASSTGGGEQYF	TGTGCCAGCTCAACGGGCGGGGGAGAGCAGTACTTC